This passage covers 27 T cell receptor beta chains from one sample sequenced in a study of CXCR3-negative and CXCR3-positive naive CD8 T cells. UMI-labeled 5' RACE TRB cDNA libraries were prepared from the cells. Following a re-call of the 5' RACE reads, TCRdb has one entry per CDR3 protein and lacks DNA. This table holds about 130,000 distinct CDR3 sequences. Sequenced material: naive CXCR3- CD8+ T cells from blood. This sample's subset: CD45RO-CCR7+CD27+CD95- naive CD8+ T cells lacking CXCR3 (TNR3-). Every receptor here comes from a human donor in good health. Some clones in this sample may be carry-over from other donors' samples.

The chain employs TRBV27 and TRBJ1-1; checking the TCRdb D call of TRBD1 is not possible without DNA. This CDR3 is 15 amino acids long. The germline V gene has CDR1 MNHEY and CDR2 SMNVEV (reference sequence). The CDR3 is CASRPGQGPYTEAFF.

The chain links TRBV5-5 to TRBJ2-2; TCRdb outputs TRBD1, but without DNA this stays unchecked. The CDR3 extends over 15 amino acids. Germline CDR1 reads SGHKS; CDR2 reads YYEKEE (reference sequence). The CDR3 loop is CASSLDRAAAWELFF.

The chain combines TRBV7-2 with TRBJ1-5. Germline values: CDR1 SGHTA, CDR2 FQGNSA. The CDR3 has 13 amino acids. The CDR3 loop reads CASSLERVQPQHF.

The chain carries TRBV7-8 and TRBJ2-3; TCRdb proposes TRBD1, but this gene call is untestable without DNA. From germline, CDR1 is SGHVS and CDR2 FQNEAQ. The CDR3 is 15 residues long. The CDR3 loop is CASSPRDRYPDTQYF.

This rearrangement joins TRBV15 to TRBJ2-1; no DNA is available, so the TRBD1 call from TCRdb remains unchecked. CDR1 and CDR2 from the germline V gene are LNHNV and YYDKDF (reference sequence). The CDR3 is 15 residues long. The CDR3 loop is CATSSRGGVYNEQFF.

The V and J genes are TRBV20-1 and TRBJ2-1. This CDR3 comprises 17 residues. The V gene's germline CDR1 is DFQATT and CDR2 SNEGSKA (reference sequence). This chain's CDR3 is CSARASSSGSSYNEQFF.

The chain recombines TRBV24-1 with TRBJ2-1; checking the TCRdb D call of TRBD2 is not possible without DNA. The length of the CDR3 is 17 residues. Per the germline V gene, CDR1 is KGHDR and CDR2 is SFDVKD. CDR3 loop: CATSDWGVGLSYNEQFF.

This sequence joins TRBV5-1 and TRBJ2-7; TCRdb designates TRBD1, a call that cannot be tested without DNA. This CDR3 has 16 residues. CDR1 is SGHRS and CDR2 is YFSETQ in the germline V gene. CDR3 region: CASSGYGQGFMDEQYF. Filled out from reference TRBV5-1 and TRBJ2-7, the complete variable domain reads KAGVTQTPRYLIKTRGQQVTLSCSPISGHRSVSWYQQTPGQGLQFLFEYFSETQRNKGNFPGRFSGRQFSNSRSEMNVSTLELGDSALYLCASSGYGQGFMDEQYFGPGTRLTVT.

The V call is TRBV13, the J call TRBJ2-1; TCRdb names TRBD1, which stays unverified in the absence of DNA. CDR1 is PRHDT and CDR2 is FYEKMQ in the germline V gene (reference sequence). This CDR3 spans 14 amino acids. This CDR3 reads CASSLTPRGYEQFF.

The chain joins TRBV5-1 to TRBJ2-1; absent DNA, TCRdb's TRBD1 call cannot be checked. This CDR3 spans 16 amino acids. The germline gives CDR1 SGHRS, CDR2 YFSETQ. CDR3 protein: CASSPTAGDSYNEQFF.

V usage is TRBV21-1 and J usage is TRBJ1-6; TCRdb outputs TRBD1, but without DNA this stays unchecked. TRBV21-1 is termed a pseudogene. The CDR3 covers 16 residues. This CDR3 reads CASSKRIPGIGSPLHF.

The rearrangement joins TRBV15 to TRBJ2-3; the D call from TCRdb, TRBD1, cannot be confirmed without DNA. This CDR3 is built from 15 residues. The germline CDR1 and CDR2 sequences are LNHNV and YYDKDF (reference sequence). CDR3 protein: CATSRLQGALDTQYF.

The V gene is TRBV7-9, the J gene TRBJ2-7; TCRdb returns TRBD2, unconfirmable since there is no DNA. There are 15 residues in the CDR3. CDR1 SEHNR and CDR2 FQNEAQ come from the germline V gene (reference sequence). The CDR3 loop reads CASSLGSRVLYEQYF.

The CDR3 loop reads CASSLVGQALGETQYF. The J gene is TRBJ2-5, the V gene TRBV7-6; the TCRdb D gene call, TRBD1, has no DNA to confirm it. CDR1 is SGHVS and CDR2 is FNYEAQ in the germline V gene. The CDR3 consists of 16 residues. The full variable domain, completed using reference TRBV7-6 and TRBJ2-5, is GAGVSQSPRYKVTKRGQDVALRCDPISGHVSLYWYRQALGQGPEFLTYFNYEAQQDKSGLPNDRFSAERPEGSISTLTIQRTEQRDSAMYRCASSLVGQALGETQYFGPGTRLLVL.

The V gene is TRBV25-1, the J gene TRBJ2-5. The CDR3 contains 13 residues. CDR1 and CDR2 (germline): MGHDK, SYGVNS. The CDR3 loop is CASSEGVGETQYF. Looking up the rest from reference TRBV25-1 and TRBJ2-5 gives the full variable domain: EADIYQTPRYLVIGTGKKITLECSQTMGHDKMYWYQQDPGMELHLIHYSYGVNSTEKGDLSSESTVSRIRTEHFPLTLESARPSHTSQYLCASSEGVGETQYFGPGTRLLVL.

This chain uses TRBV12-3 or TRBV12-4 with TRBJ1-1; the TRBD1 assignment by TCRdb is unverifiable without DNA. The CDR3 consists of 13 residues. The CDR3: CASRDSLGTEAFF.

The J gene is TRBJ2-1, the V gene TRBV7-2; the TCRdb D gene call, TRBD2, has no DNA to confirm it. Germline loops: CDR1 SGHTA, CDR2 FQGNSA. The CDR3 is made up of 13 amino acids. CDR3 protein: CASGLEPYNEQFF.

The rearrangement links TRBV7-9 to TRBJ2-7. This CDR3 has 14 amino acids. Per the germline V gene, CDR1 is SEHNR and CDR2 is FQNEAQ (reference sequence). The chain's CDR3 is CASSLRSKPHEQYF.

The gene calls are TRBV7-9 and TRBJ1-1; lacking DNA, the TRBD1 call made by TCRdb goes unchecked. Germline V lookup: CDR1 SEHNR, CDR2 FQNEAQ (reference sequence). The CDR3 spans 17 residues. The CDR3 is CASSLPLSGLKNTEAFF.

The rearrangement links TRBV4-1 to TRBJ2-7; with no DNA, the TCRdb D assignment of TRBD1 cannot be verified. This CDR3 contains 14 residues. The V gene's germline CDR1 is MGHRA and CDR2 YSYEKL. CDR3 amino acids: CASSHAPGGPEQYF.

The genes are TRBV12-3 or TRBV12-4 and TRBJ1-2; the D call from TCRdb, TRBD1, cannot be confirmed without DNA. The CDR3 is 15 residues long. CDR3: CASSLQGYNRYGYTF.

The genes are TRBV5-1 and TRBJ2-3; TCRdb names TRBD1, which stays unverified in the absence of DNA. The V gene's germline CDR1 is SGHRS and CDR2 YFSETQ. CDR3 length equals 15 residues. The CDR3 loop is CASSLYTGDTDTQYF.

This sequence joins TRBV7-2 and TRBJ1-2. The germline V gene has CDR1 SGHTA and CDR2 FQGNSA. This CDR3 has 15 amino acids. The CDR3 protein is CASSSPWQSNYGYTF.

The rearrangement joins TRBV19 to TRBJ2-7; TCRdb's D call, TRBD2, is unchecked because there is no DNA. CDR3 length equals 13 residues. CDR1 is LNHDA, CDR2 SQIVND, per germline (reference sequence). CDR3 loop: CASSRSGDYEQYF.

The genes are TRBV5-1 and TRBJ2-7; TCRdb outputs TRBD2, but without DNA this stays unchecked. Germline assignment: CDR1 SGHRS and CDR2 YFSETQ. This CDR3 is built from 15 residues. The CDR3 is CASRISGGVSYEQYF.

The genes are TRBV4-1 and TRBJ1-1; TCRdb's D call, TRBD1, is unchecked because there is no DNA. CDR1 MGHRA and CDR2 YSYEKL come from the germline V gene. The CDR3 has 16 residues. The CDR3 sequence: CASSPSQPTGFLEAFF.

This chain uses TRBV6-2 or TRBV6-3 with TRBJ2-1; TCRdb proposes TRBD1, but this gene call is untestable without DNA. The CDR3 contains 14 residues. CDR1 is MNHEY and CDR2 is SVGEGT in the germline V gene. The CDR3 reads CASRPQGVYNEQFF.